Listed here are 28 T cell receptor beta chains from one sample, sequenced in a study of blood T cell repertoires in COVID-19. TCRdb keeps only in-frame clones here, not all; method: immunoSEQ multiplex PCR. This table holds about 170,000 clones, approximately 90% found once. Sample: peripheral blood. All receptors derive from a woman at least 80 years old in a cohort sampled during active or convalescent COVID-19.

The rearrangement joins TRBV7-9 to TRBJ2-2, with D perhaps TRBD1 (5 bases). The CDR3 is 16 residues long. The germline gives CDR1 SEHNR, CDR2 FQNEAQ (reference sequence). The germline V and J ends were trimmed by 5 bases and 3 bases, with 16 bases remaining between them. The CDR3 protein is CASSPDKTIYTGELFF. The CDR3 bases are TGTGCCAGCAGCCCGGACAAGACAATTTACACCGGGGAGCTGTTTTTT.

V and J are TRBV28 and TRBJ2-7; perhaps TRBD1 as D (8 bases). V was shortened by 6 bases and J by 4 bases, with 16 bases between the two germline ends. Germline CDR1 MDHEN, CDR2 SYDVKM. This CDR3 comprises 14 residues. Here the CDR3 reads CASSPTGGVYEQYV. The CDR3 nucleotides read TGTGCCAGCAGCCCTACAGGGGGGGTATACGAGCAGTACGTC.

The chain joins TRBV19 to TRBJ1-2, with D tentatively TRBD1 (5 bases). Trimming left V 3 bases short and J 8 bases short, with 19 bases between. The germline V gene encodes CDR1 LNHDA and CDR2 SQIVND (reference sequence). The CDR3 has 15 residues. The CDR3 protein is CASSILRQGVRGYTF. The CDR3 DNA follows: TGTGCCAGTAGTATCCTAAGACAAGGGGTCCGAGGCTACACCTTC.

The chain has TRBV7-2 and TRBJ2-1; tentative D call: TRBD1 (6 bases). Trimming cost V 3 bases and J 0 bases, with 9 bases left between them. The CDR3 contains 15 residues. Germline CDR1 SGHTA, CDR2 FQGNSA. The DNA of the CDR3 is TGTGCCAGCAGCTTTCTGGGGGCCTCCTACAATGAGCAGTTCTTC. Translation gives CASSFLGASYNEQFF.

V usage is TRBV5-8 and J usage is TRBJ1-1; weak D call: TRBD1 (6 bases). The CDR3 totals 15 residues. The germline CDR1 and CDR2 sequences are SGHTS and YDEGEE. Deletions cut 7 bases from V and 0 bases from J, with 16 bases between. The CDR3 DNA follows: TGTGCCAGCGACGGGTTTGGGGGCCTGAACACTGAAGCTTTCTTT. This encodes CASDGFGGLNTEAFF. The whole variable domain, remainder taken from reference TRBV5-8 and TRBJ1-1, is EAGVTQSPTHLIKTRGQQATLRCSPISGHTSVYWYQQALGLGLQFLLWYDEGEERNRGNFPPRFSGRQFPNYSSELNVNALELEDSALYLCASDGFGGLNTEAFFGQGTRLTVV.

The V call is TRBV7-2, the J call TRBJ1-3, with a weak D call TRBD1 (5 bases). The V end was cut by 4 bases, the J end by 4 bases, with 11 bases between. From germline, CDR1 is SGHTA and CDR2 FQGNSA. The CDR3 runs 14 residues. This CDR3 reads CASSYQGWGNTIYF. The CDR3 coding sequence is TGTGCCAGCAGCTACCAGGGATGGGGAAACACCATATATTTT. The full variable domain, in which reference TRBV7-2 and TRBJ1-3 provide the parts outside the CDR3, is GAGVSQSPSNKVTEKGKDVELRCDPISGHTALYWYRQSLGQGLEFLIYFQGNSAPDKSGLPSDRFSAERTGGSVSTLTIQRTQQEDSAVYLCASSYQGWGNTIYFGEGSWLTVV.

V usage is TRBV6-6 and J usage is TRBJ1-2; D remains unclear. Germline V CDR1 and CDR2: MNHNY, SVGAGI (reference sequence). V lost 5 bases to trimming and J lost 3 bases, with 10 bases between them. The CDR3 is made up of 13 amino acids. As DNA, the CDR3 is TGTGCCAGCAGTACCCCGCAGGACTATGGCTACACCTTC. This codes for CASSTPQDYGYTF.

This rearrangement joins TRBV30 to TRBJ1-5; D remains ambiguous. Germline CDR1 and CDR2: GTSNPN and SVGIG (reference sequence). V was cut by 0 bases and J by 6 bases, with 12 bases left in between. The CDR3 spans 14 residues. The CDR3 reads CAWSVQPRAQPQHF. The CDR3 bases are TGTGCCTGGAGTGTACAGCCGAGGGCTCAGCCCCAGCATTTT.

The rearrangement links TRBV24-1 to TRBJ2-7, with TRBD1 matching over 8 bases. V lost 4 bases, J lost 1 base, and 8 bases stayed unmatched. Germline CDR1 and CDR2: KGHDR and SFDVKD. The CDR3 sequence is 16 residues long. This chain's CDR3 is CATSDSGQAKSYEQYF. The CDR3 region has the DNA TGTGCCACCAGTGACTCGGGACAGGCAAAATCCTACGAGCAGTACTTC.

This clone was found once. This chain joins TRBV3-1 (or the pseudogene TRBV3-2) and TRBJ2-5, with 15 positions matching TRBD2. CDR1 is LGHDT and CDR2 is YNNKEL in the germline V gene (reference sequence). V lost 0 bases to trimming and J lost 2 bases; unmatched junction nucleotides: 13. The CDR3 extends over 21 amino acids. This CDR3 reads CASSQERRVGLAGGGQETQYF. CDR3 sequence (DNA): TGTGCCAGCAGCCAAGAGAGGAGAGTGGGACTAGCGGGGGGTGGTCAAGAGACCCAGTACTTC.

The J gene is TRBJ1-1, the V gene TRBV5-1; D gene ambiguous. The CDR3 has 15 residues. The germline gives CDR1 SGHRS, CDR2 YFSETQ. With 0 bases removed from V and 5 bases from J, the gap between germline ends came to 14 bases. The CDR3 DNA is TGCGCCAGCAGCTTGGCACAGCCAAAAGGAACTGAAGCTTTCTTT. Amino acid sequence: CASSLAQPKGTEAFF.

The chain couples TRBV4-1 to TRBJ2-5, with 7 nucleotides matching TRBD1. The CDR3 is 15 amino acids. J was trimmed by 3 bases and V by 6 bases; bases with no gene match: 10. Germline values: CDR1 MGHRA, CDR2 YSYEKL. CDR3 loop: CASRKTGTDKETQYF. CDR3 bases: TGCGCCAGCAGAAAGACCGGGACAGATAAAGAGACCCAGTACTTC.

The J gene is TRBJ2-1, the V gene TRBV6-6; 10 positions match TRBD2. In germline, CDR1 is MNHNY, CDR2 SVGAGI (reference sequence). The CDR3 sequence is 16 residues long. After removal of 6 bases from V and 7 bases from J, the junction contained 12 bases not matched to a gene. The CDR3 region is CASSPSGSGGMNEQFF. Here the CDR3 DNA reads TGTGCCAGCAGCCCCTCCGGTAGCGGGGGGATGAATGAGCAGTTCTTC.

The chain carries TRBV5-4 and TRBJ2-4; 7 bases line up with TRBD1. The CDR3 is 15 amino acids. The V and J ends lost 5 bases and 0 bases, in that order; junction bases with no gene match: 5. The germline CDR1 and CDR2 sequences are SGHNT and YYREEE (reference sequence). The CDR3 bases are TGTGCCAGCAGTAAGGGGGCCTTAGCCAAAAACATTCAGTACTTC. The encoded protein is CASSKGALAKNIQYF.

The table lists this clone with a few counts. This sequence joins TRBV5-1 and TRBJ1-1; no clear D. Trimming removed 1 base at V and 2 bases at J, with 12 bases between. Germline V gene sequence: CDR1 SGHRS, CDR2 YFSETQ. CDR3 length equals 15 residues. For the CDR3, the DNA is TGCGCCAGCAGCTTGCAAGTCCCGGGAAACACTGAAGCTTTCTTT. This codes for CASSLQVPGNTEAFF.

This clone was seen a single time. The rearrangement uses TRBV7-2 and TRBJ1-1; D may be TRBD1 (6 bases). Germline loops: CDR1 SGHTA, CDR2 FQGNSA. The CDR3 has 13 amino acids. V lost 8 bases and J lost 0, with 10 bases in between. The CDR3 here is CASPDRMNTEAFF. CDR3 DNA sequence: TGTGCCAGCCCGGACAGAATGAACACTGAAGCTTTCTTT.

The CDR3 spells CASSYSTGPYEQFF. CDR3 sequence (DNA): TGTGCCAGCAGTTACTCGACAGGGCCATATGAGCAGTTCTTC. V gene TRBV28 combines with J gene TRBJ2-1, with 7 bases that match TRBD1. From germline, CDR1 is MDHEN and CDR2 SYDVKM. The CDR3 totals 14 residues. V was clipped by 4 bases and J by 8 bases; unmatched bases: 8.

The genes are TRBV11-3 and TRBJ2-2; TRBD1 might be the D (6 bases). Per the germline V gene, CDR1 is SGHNT and CDR2 is YENEEA. CDR3 length: 18 residues. The V and J ends lost 4 bases and 0 bases respectively, with 18 bases between them. CDR3 DNA: TGTGCCAGCAGCTCCACCCGGTGGGGGCCTCCGAACACCGGGGAGCTGTTTTTT. Residues: CASSSTRWGPPNTGELFF.

V is TRBV6-5 and J is TRBJ1-1; D gene unclear. Germline V gives CDR1 MNHEY, CDR2 SVGAGI. V was clipped by 2 bases and J by 11 bases, with 9 bases between them. The CDR3 loop spans 11 amino acids. The CDR3 nucleotides are TGTGCCAGCAGTTACCTCGGCAGGGCTTTCTTT. This gives the protein CASSYLGRAFF.

V usage is TRBV19 and J usage is TRBJ2-1; 12 bases line up with TRBD2. Looked up from germline, CDR1 is LNHDA and CDR2 is SQIVND (reference sequence). The V gene end was trimmed by 5 bases and the J gene end by 3 bases; junction bases not matched to a gene: 5. The CDR3 is 16 amino acids. CDR3 region: CASSAWTSGIYNEQFF. CDR3 sequence (DNA): TGTGCCAGTAGTGCCTGGACTAGCGGGATCTACAATGAGCAGTTCTTC.

This rearrangement joins TRBV7-4 to TRBJ1-3; D gene uncertain. The V and J ends lost 1 base and 5 bases respectively, with 15 bases between them. The CDR3 has 16 residues. Germline assignment: CDR1 SGHVT and CDR2 SQSDAQ. Here the CDR3 reads CASSLESFLKRNTIYF. The CDR3 DNA reads TGTGCCAGCAGCTTAGAGTCCTTCCTAAAAAGAAACACCATATATTTT.

The rearrangement uses TRBV18 and TRBJ2-1; TRBD2 matches 7 bases. V dropped 3 bases and J dropped 5; count of bases not matched to a gene: 7. The CDR3 consists of 15 residues. Germline-derived CDR1 and CDR2 are KGHSH and LQKENI. The DNA for the CDR3 is TGTGCCAGCTCACCGGGAGGGGACCCTAACAATGAGCAGTTCTTC. It translates to CASSPGGDPNNEQFF.

The gene calls are TRBV5-1 and TRBJ2-5; 8 positions match TRBD2. The V gene's germline CDR1 is SGHRS and CDR2 YFSETQ. The CDR3 spans 14 residues. V dropped 2 bases and J dropped 4; count of bases not matched to a gene: 4. CDR3 nucleotides: TGCGCCAGCAGCTTAGGACTAGCCCCAGAGACCCAGTACTTC. Encoded protein: CASSLGLAPETQYF. Full variable domain (missing parts from reference TRBV5-1 and TRBJ2-5): KAGVTQTPRYLIKTRGQQVTLSCSPISGHRSVSWYQQTPGQGLQFLFEYFSETQRNKGNFPGRFSGRQFSNSRSEMNVSTLELGDSALYLCASSLGLAPETQYFGPGTRLLVL.

Here the CDR3 reads CSVGAGTGPSQFF. As DNA, the CDR3 is TGCAGCGTTGGAGCGGGGACAGGGCCCTCGCAGTTCTTC. The chain couples TRBV29-1 to TRBJ2-1; 9 bases are shared with TRBD1. From germline, CDR1 is SQVTM and CDR2 ANQGSEA. The CDR3 length is 13 residues. V shed 4 bases, J shed 12 bases, and the junction held 10 bases outside the gene matches.

This clone was seen only a few times. The rearrangement links TRBV5-5 to TRBJ1-2; D is possibly TRBD1 (5 bases). The germline V gene encodes CDR1 SGHKS and CDR2 YYEKEE (reference sequence). The CDR3 is made up of 13 amino acids. Trimming stripped 1 base from V and 5 bases from J, with 9 bases between. The CDR3 DNA sequence: TGTGCCAGCAGCTTGAACAGGTTGTATGGCTACACCTTC. Translation gives CASSLNRLYGYTF.

The V and J genes are TRBV5-6 and TRBJ1-6, with 7 positions matching TRBD1. J lost 4 bases, V lost 0 bases, and 4 bases had no gene match. Germline CDR1 reads SGHDT; CDR2 reads YYEEEE. CDR3 length: 16 residues. The CDR3 spells CASSLGDSHYNSPLHF. The CDR3 bases are TGTGCCAGCAGCTTGGGGGACAGCCATTATAATTCACCCCTCCACTTT.

The chain links TRBV19 to TRBJ2-7; D might be TRBD1 (6 bases). Trimming shortened V by 6 bases and J by 5 bases, and 14 bases separated the two germline ends. There are 13 residues in the CDR3. Looked up from germline, CDR1 is LNHDA and CDR2 is SQIVND (reference sequence). CDR3 amino acids: CASSKQGRDEQYV. The CDR3 nucleotides read TGTGCCAGTAGCAAACAGGGAAGGGACGAGCAGTACGTC.

This chain joins TRBV7-9 and TRBJ2-5; 7 positions agree with TRBD2. CDR3 length: 17 residues. Trimming removed 1 base from V and 5 bases from J; junction bases left unmatched: 13. Germline V CDR1 and CDR2: SEHNR, FQNEAQ (reference sequence). This CDR3 is CASSLGLAVRSWETQYF. CDR3 coding DNA: TGTGCCAGCAGCTTAGGTCTAGCGGTCAGATCATGGGAGACCCAGTACTTC.